This T cell receptor (beta chain) was identified during a study of TIL therapy for anti-PD-1-resistant metastatic lung cancer. Whole-study findings and limits: After infusion, TIL clonotypes partly replaced peripheral T cells and declined over months.

A remark on this clone: Its antigen remains unknown.

This CDR3 has 13 amino acids. Germline-derived CDR1 and CDR2 are MNHEY and SVGEGT. Trimming removed 5 bases from V and 4 bases from J, with 12 bases in between. Time point noted: pre-treatment sample, taken before nivolumab and TIL therapy. Enrollment ran from October 2017 to early 2020. This was the immunoSEQ v3 assay. Each library reached about 2 million read pairs, or about 5-6.5 million at deep level. Method: immunoSEQ multiplex PCR; TCRdb's copy keeps in-frame clones and lacks some. The data contain roughly 60,000 clones, over 75% of them singletons. The chain joins TRBV6-2 or TRBV6-3 to TRBJ2-7; the D is unclear. The receptor's source is a person between 30 and 79 years old with non-small cell lung cancer. The specimen was blood, collected at baseline. CDR3 in amino acids: CASSNPFPYEQYF. CDR3 DNA sequence: TGTGCCAGCAGTAACCCTTTCCCGTACGAGCAGTACTTC.